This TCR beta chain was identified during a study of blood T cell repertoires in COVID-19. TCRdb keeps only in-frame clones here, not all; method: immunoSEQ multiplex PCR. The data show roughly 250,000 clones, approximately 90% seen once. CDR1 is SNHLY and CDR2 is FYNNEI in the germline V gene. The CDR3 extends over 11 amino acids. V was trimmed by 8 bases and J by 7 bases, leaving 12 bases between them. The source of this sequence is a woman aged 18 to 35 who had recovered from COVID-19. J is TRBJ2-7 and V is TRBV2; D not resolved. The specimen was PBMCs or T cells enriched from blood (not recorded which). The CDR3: CASSLHYEQYF. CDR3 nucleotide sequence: TGTGCCAGCTCCCTCCACTATGAGCAGTACTTC.